This T cell receptor (beta chain) stems from a study of T cell changes during pregnancy in multiple sclerosis. This table comes from immunoSEQ multiplex PCR, and its TCRdb copy is limited to in-frame clones, with some not included. The data hold roughly 48,000 clones, with over 75% observed a single time. The CDR3 runs 15 residues. The V segment lost 6 bases and the J segment 5 bases; nucleotides outside the gene matches: 7. The germline V gene has CDR1 MDHEN and CDR2 SYDVKM. The specimen was CD4+ T cells from peripheral blood mononuclear cells, collected in the second trimester of pregnancy. The source of this sequence is a female donor with multiple sclerosis, enrolled in a pregnancy study. This chain joins TRBV28 and TRBJ1-5; 10 nucleotides align to TRBD1. For the CDR3, the DNA is TGTGCCAGCAGACGGACCGGGACAGGGGATCAGCCCCAGCATTTT. Translated, it gives CASRRTGTGDQPQHF.